This is a list of T cell receptor beta chains from one sample in a study of T-cell memory formation after mild COVID-19. TCRdb re-called the 5' RACE reads through MiXCR, storing one row per CDR3 protein. In the table there are over 150,000 distinct CDR3 sequences, 10% to 15% of which are singletons. The sample was PBMCs or a T cell subset sorted from them (not recorded which). Source of these receptors: a man aged 18-30 years who had mild COVID-19 (a few samples of this study predate the infection). Cell type and time point are not known. The CDR3 runs from the conserved cysteine through the conserved F or W. D genes are given only for firm matches. Size tells how often a clone was seen (once, few, many) or the class of an expanded clone, and some rows leave it out.

NA | TRBJ2-5 | TRBV5-1 | 15 | NA | TGCGCCAGCAGCTCAGTTCTGGGGGGCGCGGAGACCCAGTACTTC | CASSSVLGGAETQYF
NA | TRBJ2-5 | TRBV7-9 | 14 | NA | TGTGCCAGCAGCTTAGCCACCGGGACCGGCCCCCAGTACTTC | CASSLATGTGPQYF
NA | TRBJ2-3 | TRBV2 | 12 | NA | TGTGCCAGCAGAGTGGGGCCCGGTACGCAGTATTTT | CASRVGPGTQYF
few | TRBJ2-3 | TRBV7-2 | 16 | NA | TGTGCCAGCAGCTTAGTCGGGCGGGGAAGCACAGATACGCAGTATTTT | CASSLVGRGSTDTQYF
NA | TRBJ1-5 | TRBV7-9 | 15 | NA | TGTGCCAGCAGCTTAGCGTTGGGACAAGGAGGGCCCCAGCATTTT | CASSLALGQGGPQHF
NA | TRBJ1-1 | TRBV28 | 13 | NA | TGTGCCAGCAGCCTTGCGGTTTTGGCAAGAGCTTTCTTT | CASSLAVLARAFF
few | TRBJ2-3 | TRBV12-3/TRBV12-4 | 15 | NA | TGTGCCAGCAGGGGTAGGCGGGGGCTTACAGATACGCAGTATTTT | CASRGRRGLTDTQYF
many | TRBJ1-4 | TRBV5-1 | 15 | TRBD1 | TGCGCCAGCAGCCCGCTGACAGGGATTGAGGAAAAACTGTTTTTT | CASSPLTGIEEKLFF
NA | TRBJ1-1 | TRBV5-1 | 15 | NA | TGCGCCAGCAGCTTGGCCGTACGACAGGAGAGTGAAGCTTTCTTT | CASSLAVRQESEAFF
few | TRBJ1-2 | TRBV2 | 12 | NA | TGTGCCAGCAGAGAAAGGACAGTCGGCTACACCTTC | CASRERTVGYTF
NA | TRBJ2-3 | TRBV7-3 | 16 | NA | TGTGCCAGCAGCAAAGGGGCTAGCTCCAGCACAGATACGCAGTATTTT | CASSKGASSSTDTQYF
NA | TRBJ1-1 | TRBV5-6 | 13 | NA | TGTGCCAGCAGCCTGGCACGGAGGGGCGCGGCTTTCTTT | CASSLARRGAAFF
few | TRBJ2-2 | TRBV11-2 | 15 | NA | TGTGCCAGCAGCTCGGCCAGGGGGGACACCGGGGAGCTGTTTTTT | CASSSARGDTGELFF
few | TRBJ2-7 | TRBV18 | 13 | NA | TGTGCCAGCTCACCGGGGCAAGACTACGAGCAGTACTTC | CASSPGQDYEQYF
many | TRBJ2-7 | TRBV10-3 | 15 | NA | TGTGCCATCAGTGCCGCGAGAGGGATACTCTACGAGCAGTACTTC | CAISAARGILYEQYF
NA | TRBJ2-3 | TRBV5-1 | 14 | NA | TGCGCCAGCAGTACGGGGGATTACACAGATACGCAGTATTTT | CASSTGDYTDTQYF
NA | TRBJ2-3 | TRBV27 | 17 | NA | TGTGCCAGCAGTTTAGTCAGGATGGGGGGGCTGGAAGATACGCAGTATTTT | CASSLVRMGGLEDTQYF
NA | TRBJ1-6 | TRBV7-2 | 15 | TRBD1 | TGTGCCAGCAGCCCCCAAGGGGGCTTTAATTCACCCCTCCACTTT | CASSPQGGFNSPLHF
few | TRBJ1-2 | TRBV4-2 | 19 | NA | TGTGCCAGCAGCCAAGAATGGGGTAGAGGTCGGGAGACACTCACTGGCTACACCTTC | CASSQEWGRGRETLTGYTF
NA | TRBJ1-2 | TRBV4-1 | 17 | NA | TGCGCCAGCAGCCGGGCGACCTCCTTTAGACAGGACTATGGCTACACCTTC | CASSRATSFRQDYGYTF
NA | TRBJ2-2 | TRBV20-1 | 14 | NA | TGCAGTGCTAGAGATCACCGATACACCGGGGAGCTGTTTTTT | CSARDHRYTGELFF
once | TRBJ1-2 | TRBV19 | 15 | NA | TGTGCCAAAGTAGGAGAGGGGGTTCTGGACTATGGCTACACCTTC | CAKVGEGVLDYGYTF
NA | TRBJ1-3 | TRBV5-1 | 14 | NA | TGCGCCAGCAGTCAGGGAACTCCTGGAAACACCATATATTTT | CASSQGTPGNTIYF